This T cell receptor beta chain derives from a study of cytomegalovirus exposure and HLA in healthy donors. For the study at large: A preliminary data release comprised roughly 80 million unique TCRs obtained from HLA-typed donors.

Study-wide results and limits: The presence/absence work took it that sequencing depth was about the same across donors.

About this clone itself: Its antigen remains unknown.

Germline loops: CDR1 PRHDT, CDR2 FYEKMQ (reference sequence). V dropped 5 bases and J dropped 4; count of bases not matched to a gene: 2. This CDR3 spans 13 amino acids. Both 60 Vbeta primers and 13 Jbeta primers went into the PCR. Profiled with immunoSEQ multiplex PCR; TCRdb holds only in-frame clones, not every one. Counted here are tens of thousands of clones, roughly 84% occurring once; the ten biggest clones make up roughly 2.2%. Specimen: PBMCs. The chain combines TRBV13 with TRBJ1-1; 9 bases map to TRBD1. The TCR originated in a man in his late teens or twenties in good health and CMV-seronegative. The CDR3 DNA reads TGTGCCAGCAGCACGACAGGGGGCACTGAAGCTTTCTTT. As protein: CASSTTGGTEAFF.